This T cell receptor (beta chain) stems from a study of control samples from healthy donors and cancer patients. This CDR3 is 15 amino acids long. Trimming pared 0 bases from V and 3 bases from J, leaving 9 bases between. The V gene's germline CDR1 is SGHRS and CDR2 YFSETQ. The assay was immunoSEQ multiplex PCR, and TCRdb's table has in-frame clones only and misses some. The sample has under 200,000 clones, just under 95% seen once. The chain links TRBV5-1 to TRBJ2-2; the D gene is possibly TRBD1 (6 bases). The specimen was blood. The TCR sequence derives from a woman aged 35 to 49 in good health. CDR3 in amino acids: CASSLGSGDTGELFF. In DNA form, the CDR3 reads TGCGCCAGCAGCTTGGGGTCAGGGGACACCGGGGAGCTGTTTTTT.